This T cell receptor (beta chain) was captured in a study of blood T cell repertoires in COVID-19. In the original workflow: Reference gene primers were amplified, and this amplification served to estimate nucleated cell counts. Using immunoSEQ multiplex PCR, the repertoire was profiled, and TCRdb retains in-frame clones only, with some absent. V, J and clone size reflect that table, while D and trimming were determined from the DNA. The profile shows 140,000 or so clones, approximately 80% of them singletons. The length of the CDR3 is 19 residues. Germline V gene lookup returns CDR1 LGHNA and CDR2 YNFKEQ. V shed 2 bases, J shed 9 bases, and the junction held 18 bases outside the gene matches.

The sequenced sample was peripheral blood. The chain links TRBV4-2 to TRBJ2-3; 12 bases are a match to TRBD2. This TCR came from a woman in her fifties or sixties with acute or convalescent COVID-19. CDR3 region: CASSQFRPLAGGYGFTQYF. The CDR3 nucleotides read TGTGCCAGCAGCCAATTTCGGCCTCTAGCGGGAGGGTACGGTTTCACGCAGTATTTT.